This TCR beta chain was identified in a study of blood T cell repertoires in COVID-19 (TCRdb year 2020). For the study in its entirety: Samples from collaborators originated in the United States, Italy and Spain and spanned both the acute and convalescent phases of COVID-19. The material from the prospective study consisted of cDNA or gDNA derived from T cells, B-cell-depleted T cells, or PBMCs. Subjects who had been exposed to COVID-19, were actively infected with it, or had recovered from it provided the deeply sampled blood TCRbeta repertoires that made up the dataset. The repertoires were released in a freely available public database intended as a resource for research on the immune response to SARS-CoV-2. The samples were drawn from two sources: the first 160 participants of the ongoing ImmuneRACE study, and fewer than 1,500 subjects contributed by 6 global collaborators. Sample metadata almost always included a de-identified subject ID, COVID-19 status, age in years and sex. Where available, HLA class I and class II types were obtained from metadata supplied by the sample provider rather than from assay-based typing.

A remark on this clone: What antigen it recognizes has not been identified. Base quality data are lacking; no much larger clone is found one base away.

Broader findings and caveats from the paper: Clinical and demographic metadata were provided uncurated, with the amount varying by source and participant.

The immunoSEQ Assay, a bias-controlled multiplex PCR, was used to amplify TCRbeta CDR3 regions from genomic DNA. Concerning the study's data processing: The number of nucleated cells in each sample was estimated from the amplification of reference gene primers within the assay. Sequence reads were collapsed and filtered to measure the absolute abundance of every unique TCRbeta CDR3 rearrangement. For each sample, productive Simpson clonality was calculated as the square root of Simpson's diversity index across productive rearrangements. TCRdb obtained this table from immuneACCESS and retained in-frame rearrangements with V and J assigned. These tables miss some clones; where compared with another copy, unresolved V genes account for less than half of the shortfall, and the remainder is unexplained. D and trimming come from the DNA, and the V and J calls and clone size come from that table. This sample is represented by some 140,000 clones; about 85% of them were singletons. The top ten constitute roughly 5.1% of the sample.

At one collaborating source in Seattle, patients were enrolled during active infection and were followed longitudinally through the course of disease. The collaborating institutions used their own protocols to collect whole blood in K2EDTA tubes. For TCRbeta analysis, collaborators shipped samples as frozen whole blood, isolated PBMCs, or DNA extracted from either of those sample types. Including cysteine and phenylalanine, the CDR3 has 15 amino acids. Only the CDR3 region is kept as DNA, spanning 45 bases read in frame from base 1. Cut back by 3 bases and 9 bases, the V and J ends lie 19 bases apart. The germline V gene (reference sequence) yields SGHKS for CDR1 and YYEKEE for CDR2.

The TCR was taken from a woman in her sixties or seventies with COVID-19, enrolled during active disease. Recombination connected TRBV5-5 to TRBJ2-1; the D region possibly corresponds to TRBD2 (5 bases align). Sequenced material: peripheral blood. The DNA is as follows: TGTGCCAGCAGCTCCCGTATCGGACCTGCGGGTGAGCAGTTCTTC. Translated, it reads CASSSRIGPAGEQFF.